These T cell receptor beta chains were read from a single sample in a study of T cell responses to AZD1222 COVID-19 vaccine. Measured with immunoSEQ multiplex PCR; TCRdb has only the in-frame clones, and not every one. There are more than 250,000 clones in the sample; approximately 93% occur only once, and around 0.58% lies in the top ten. The sequencing here drew on peripheral blood, taken on day 0 of AZD1222 vaccination. The receptors come from an adult in good health. Both conserved end residues are part of each CDR3. A D gene is named only where the DNA matches it firmly. Some rows have no size entry. The others give once, few or many, or a class for an expanded clone.

CDR3 protein: CASSEIRGHNSPLHF; CDR3 DNA: TGTGCCAGCAGCGAAATCAGGGGACATAATTCACCCCTCCACTTT; clone size: -; D gene: -; V gene: TRBV3-1/TRBV3-2; J gene: TRBJ1-6
CDR3 protein: CASSHPGRGGRVTQYF; CDR3 DNA: TGTGCCAGCAGCCATCCGGGCCGGGGGGGAAGGGTTACGCAGTATTTT; clone size: -; D gene: TRBD2; V gene: TRBV3-1/TRBV3-2; J gene: TRBJ2-3
CDR3 protein: CASSIGSSYNSPLHF; CDR3 DNA: TGTGCCAGTAGTATAGGGAGCTCCTATAATTCACCCCTCCACTTT; clone size: -; D gene: -; V gene: TRBV19; J gene: TRBJ1-6
CDR3 protein: CASSRWGVQDSPLHF; CDR3 DNA: TGTGCCAGCAGCCGTTGGGGGGTCCAGGATTCACCCCTCCACTTT; clone size: -; D gene: -; V gene: TRBV5-8; J gene: TRBJ1-6
CDR3 protein: CASSLDAAGSNSPLHF; CDR3 DNA: TGTGCCAGCAGTTTAGATGCCGCGGGTAGCAATTCACCCCTCCACTTT; clone size: -; D gene: -; V gene: TRBV28; J gene: TRBJ1-6
CDR3 protein: CASTRPGQNTEAFF; CDR3 DNA: TGTGCCAGCACCCGCCCGGGACAGAACACTGAAGCTTTCTTT; clone size: few; D gene: -; V gene: TRBV11-2; J gene: TRBJ1-1
CDR3 protein: CAISVTSGQETQYF; CDR3 DNA: TGTGCCATCAGCGTGACTAGCGGTCAAGAGACCCAGTACTTC; clone size: -; D gene: TRBD2; V gene: TRBV10-3; J gene: TRBJ2-5
CDR3 protein: CASHGHGRQPQHF; CDR3 DNA: TGTGCCAGTCACGGACATGGACGTCAGCCCCAGCATTTT; clone size: -; D gene: -; V gene: TRBV28; J gene: TRBJ1-5
CDR3 protein: CASSFAGGNEQFF; CDR3 DNA: TGTGCCAGCAGTTTCGCCGGGGGGAATGAGCAGTTCTTC; clone size: -; D gene: TRBD2; V gene: TRBV27; J gene: TRBJ2-1
CDR3 protein: CASSLSGLPYEQYF; CDR3 DNA: TGTGCCAGCAGCCTTAGTGGACTGCCCTACGAGCAGTACTTC; clone size: -; D gene: -; V gene: TRBV11-2; J gene: TRBJ2-7
CDR3 protein: CASSFSGRTEAFF; CDR3 DNA: TGTGCCAGCAGCTTCTCGGGGAGGACTGAAGCTTTCTTT; clone size: -; D gene: -; V gene: TRBV7-3; J gene: TRBJ1-1
CDR3 protein: CASSLRTSGRTGELFF; CDR3 DNA: TGCGCCAGCAGCTTACGGACTAGCGGGAGAACAGGGGAGCTGTTTTTT; clone size: -; D gene: TRBD2; V gene: TRBV5-1; J gene: TRBJ2-2
CDR3 protein: CASRRDRAFNQPQHF; CDR3 DNA: TGTGCCAGCAGACGGGACAGGGCCTTCAATCAGCCCCAGCATTTT; clone size: -; D gene: TRBD1; V gene: TRBV28; J gene: TRBJ1-5
CDR3 protein: CASSLSETQYF; CDR3 DNA: TGTGCCAGCAGCTTATCGGAGACCCAGTACTTC; clone size: -; D gene: -; V gene: TRBV7-9; J gene: TRBJ2-5
CDR3 protein: CAIKGQGPYEQYF; CDR3 DNA: TGTGCCATCAAGGGACAGGGTCCCTACGAGCAGTACTTC; clone size: -; D gene: TRBD1; V gene: TRBV2; J gene: TRBJ2-7
CDR3 protein: CASTYRVGTSWYF; CDR3 DNA: TGTGCCAGCACCTACAGGGTAGGGACATCATGGTACTTC; clone size: -; D gene: -; V gene: TRBV28; J gene: TRBJ2-7
CDR3 protein: CASSLAGQGGAGELFF; CDR3 DNA: TGCGCCAGCAGCTTGGCGGGACAGGGGGGAGCCGGGGAGCTGTTTTTT; clone size: -; D gene: TRBD1; V gene: TRBV5-1; J gene: TRBJ2-2
CDR3 protein: CASSRSLQETQYF; CDR3 DNA: TGTGCCAGCAGTCGCAGTCTCCAAGAGACCCAGTACTTC; clone size: -; D gene: -; V gene: TRBV2; J gene: TRBJ2-5
CDR3 protein: CASSFGPDQPQHF; CDR3 DNA: TGTGCCAGCAGCTTTGGGCCGGATCAGCCCCAGCATTTT; clone size: -; D gene: -; V gene: TRBV5-6; J gene: TRBJ1-5
CDR3 protein: CASSLDWGLNEQYF; CDR3 DNA: TGTGCCAGCAGCTTAGATTGGGGGTTGAACGAGCAGTACTTC; clone size: -; D gene: -; V gene: TRBV7-2; J gene: TRBJ2-7
CDR3 protein: CASSFRAGNQPQHF; CDR3 DNA: TGTGCCAGCAGTTTTAGGGCAGGAAATCAGCCCCAGCATTTT; clone size: -; D gene: -; V gene: TRBV27; J gene: TRBJ1-5
CDR3 protein: CASRAHRGETQYF; CDR3 DNA: TGTGCCAGCAGGGCACACAGGGGAGAGACCCAGTACTTC; clone size: -; D gene: TRBD1; V gene: TRBV28; J gene: TRBJ2-5
CDR3 protein: CASSLDSGTEAFF; CDR3 DNA: TGTGCCAGCAGCTTAGATTCCGGCACTGAAGCTTTCTTT; clone size: few; D gene: -; V gene: TRBV7-9; J gene: TRBJ1-1
CDR3 protein: CASNPDLAKPNNEQFF; CDR3 DNA: TGCGCCAGCAACCCGGACTTGGCGAAGCCCAACAATGAGCAGTTCTTC; clone size: -; D gene: -; V gene: TRBV5-1; J gene: TRBJ2-1
CDR3 protein: CASSLGTPPEQYF; CDR3 DNA: TGTGCCAGCAGTTTAGGGACCCCACCCGAGCAGTACTTC; clone size: -; D gene: -; V gene: TRBV28; J gene: TRBJ2-7
CDR3 protein: CASSLGGNTIYF; CDR3 DNA: TGTGCCAGCAGCTTAGGCGGCAACACCATATATTTT; clone size: -; D gene: -; V gene: TRBV11-2; J gene: TRBJ1-3
CDR3 protein: CAISDSQNTEAFF; CDR3 DNA: TGTGCCATCAGTGACTCTCAGAACACTGAAGCTTTCTTT; clone size: once; D gene: -; V gene: TRBV10-3; J gene: TRBJ1-1
CDR3 protein: CASSDGTYEQYF; CDR3 DNA: TGCGCCAGCAGCGACGGGACCTACGAGCAGTACTTC; clone size: -; D gene: -; V gene: TRBV5-1; J gene: TRBJ2-7
CDR3 protein: CASSYRRGGTGELFF; CDR3 DNA: TGTGCCAGCAGCTACCGGAGGGGGGGGACCGGGGAGCTGTTTTTT; clone size: -; D gene: -; V gene: TRBV7-2; J gene: TRBJ2-2
CDR3 protein: CASSGLANTGELFF; CDR3 DNA: TGTGCCAGCAGCGGACTAGCGAACACCGGGGAGCTGTTTTTT; clone size: -; D gene: TRBD2; V gene: TRBV2; J gene: TRBJ2-2
CDR3 protein: CASSGTGAASGETQYF; CDR3 DNA: TGCGCCAGCAGCGGTACCGGGGCCGCCTCGGGAGAGACCCAGTACTTC; clone size: -; D gene: -; V gene: TRBV5-1; J gene: TRBJ2-5
CDR3 protein: CASSPGASEAFF; CDR3 DNA: TGTGCCAGCAGTCCCGGGGCCTCTGAAGCTTTCTTT; clone size: -; D gene: -; V gene: TRBV27; J gene: TRBJ1-1
CDR3 protein: CASSFPRGGSYEQYF; CDR3 DNA: TGTGCCAGCAGTTTCCCTAGGGGGGGGTCCTACGAGCAGTACTTC; clone size: -; D gene: -; V gene: TRBV28; J gene: TRBJ2-7
CDR3 protein: CASSLVAEEQFF; CDR3 DNA: TGTGCCAGCAGCTTAGTAGCGGAAGAGCAGTTCTTC; clone size: -; D gene: -; V gene: TRBV7-2; J gene: TRBJ2-1
CDR3 protein: CASSTGDSNTEAFF; CDR3 DNA: TGTGCCAGCAGTACCGGGGATTCGAACACTGAAGCTTTCTTT; clone size: -; D gene: -; V gene: TRBV28; J gene: TRBJ1-1
CDR3 protein: CASSKVIGELFF; CDR3 DNA: TGTGCCAGCAGTAAAGTAATCGGGGAGCTGTTTTTT; clone size: -; D gene: -; V gene: TRBV2; J gene: TRBJ2-2
CDR3 protein: CASSSALAGVGTGELFF; CDR3 DNA: TGTGCCAGCAGCTCGGCCCTAGCGGGAGTAGGTACCGGGGAGCTGTTTTTT; clone size: -; D gene: TRBD2; V gene: TRBV5-4; J gene: TRBJ2-2
CDR3 protein: CASSLSGVNTEAFF; CDR3 DNA: TGCGCCAGCAGCTTGTCAGGGGTAAACACTGAAGCTTTCTTT; clone size: -; D gene: -; V gene: TRBV5-1; J gene: TRBJ1-1